Below are 6 T cell receptor beta chains sequenced from a single sample in a study of blood T cell repertoires in COVID-19. Profiled with immunoSEQ multiplex PCR; TCRdb holds only in-frame clones, not every one. The data hold under 100,000 clones, with around four fifths observed a single time. The sample comprised peripheral blood. Receptors originate from a human donor in a cohort sampled during active COVID-19.

The chain carries TRBV19 and TRBJ1-1, with D uncertain. Germline V gives CDR1 LNHDA, CDR2 SQIVND (reference sequence). Trimming took 8 bases from V and 4 from J, leaving 20 bases between them. The CDR3 is 15 residues long. The CDR3 spells CASGSGQWVSTEAFF. The CDR3 region has the DNA TGTGCCAGTGGGTCGGGTCAGTGGGTAAGCACTGAAGCTTTCTTT.

CDR3 nucleotides: TGTGCCAGCAGTGAAAGAGGGAGAACTAATGAAAAACTGTTTTTT. It translates to CASSERGRTNEKLFF. This sequence joins TRBV6-1 and TRBJ1-4; D not resolved. V was trimmed by 2 bases and J by 1 base, leaving 8 bases between them. The CDR3 length is 15 residues. The germline gives CDR1 MNHNS, CDR2 SASEGT.

V gene TRBV9 combines with J gene TRBJ1-1; maybe TRBD1 (5 bases). The CDR3 runs to 14 residues. Germline values: CDR1 SGDLS, CDR2 YYNGEE. V shed 0 bases and J shed 1 base, with 7 bases lying between them. The CDR3 here is CASSVVGGNTEAFF. The CDR3 DNA reads TGTGCCAGCAGCGTAGTCGGGGGGAACACTGAAGCTTTCTTT.

This chain joins TRBV19 and TRBJ1-2; unclear D gene. With 4 bases removed from V and 5 bases from J, the gap between germline ends came to 8 bases. The CDR3 runs 12 residues. CDR1 and CDR2 from the germline V gene are LNHDA and SQIVND (reference sequence). The CDR3 here is CASSTEEYGYTF. The CDR3 nucleotides read TGTGCCAGTAGTACGGAGGAGTATGGCTACACCTTC.

This clone was detected only once. The chain couples TRBV5-1 to TRBJ2-3, with TRBD2 as a possible D gene (7 bases). Trimming cost V 4 bases and J 3 bases, with 18 bases left between them. From germline, CDR1 is SGHRS and CDR2 YFSETQ. The CDR3 is 16 residues long. The CDR3 bases are TGCGCCAGCAGCGCCTTTAGGGGGGGGACTACAGATACGCAGTATTTT. Residues: CASSAFRGGTTDTQYF.

The chain couples TRBV25-1 to TRBJ1-1; 7 bases agree with TRBD1. The CDR3 extends over 13 amino acids. V was clipped by 6 bases and J by 6 bases; unmatched bases: 7. Per germline, CDR1 MGHDK and CDR2 SYGVNS. CDR3 in DNA: TGTGCCAGCAGATTAACAGGGGTCCCTGAAGCTTTCTTT. Residues: CASRLTGVPEAFF.